These T cell receptor beta chains were read from a single sample in a study of T-cell memory formation after mild COVID-19. TCRdb re-called the 5' RACE reads through MiXCR, storing one row per CDR3 protein. The data contain about 110,000 distinct CDR3 sequences, 15% to 20% of them seen just once; the ten biggest clones take up around 5.5%. Sequences were obtained from PBMCs or a T cell subset sorted from them (not recorded which). The receptors originated from a man aged 18-30 years who had mild COVID-19 (a few samples of this study predate the infection). Cell type and time point are not known. Each CDR3 is given with its conserved first and last residue. D genes are given only for firm matches. Clone size is shown for a subset of rows, as once, few, many or a class of expanded clone.

J	D	V	size	DNA	CDR3
TRBJ1-2	TRBD1	TRBV20-1	few	TGCAGTGCTTCAACCGGGACAGTTACCTATGGCTACACCTTC	CSASTGTVTYGYTF
TRBJ2-5	-	TRBV29-1	few	TGCAGCGCCCGCGAGGGAGAGACCCAGTACTTC	CSAREGETQYF
TRBJ1-4	-	TRBV27	-	TGTGCCAGCCGGGACGTTAATGAAAAACTGTTTTTT	CASRDVNEKLFF
TRBJ2-5	-	TRBV24-1	-	TGTGCCACCAGTGATCCATGGGCGGGAGAGACCCAGTACTTC	CATSDPWAGETQYF
TRBJ1-1	-	TRBV18	-	TGTGCCAGCTCACCAGTTAGGACTGAAGCTTTCTTT	CASSPVRTEAFF
TRBJ2-2	-	TRBV7-9	-	TGTGCCAGCGTAGGGACAAGTTCGAACACCGGGGAGCTGTTTTTT	CASVGTSSNTGELFF
TRBJ1-5	TRBD1	TRBV12-3/TRBV12-4	-	TGTGCCAGCAGTCGGACAGGGTTGGTGGGTCAGCCCCAGCATTTT	CASSRTGLVGQPQHF
TRBJ2-3	-	TRBV18	-	TGTGCCAGCTCACCATGGCAGAGCACAGATACGCAGTATTTT	CASSPWQSTDTQYF
TRBJ1-1	-	TRBV6-5	few	TGTGCCTCAACCCCCCCAGGGGTTTGGACTGAAGCTTTCTTT	CASTPPGVWTEAFF
TRBJ2-5	-	TRBV20-1	few	TGCAGTGCCCCCTCTAGAGGGAGTGAGACCCAGTACTTC	CSAPSRGSETQYF
TRBJ2-5	-	TRBV7-2	-	TGTGCCAGCAGCTTAGTTTACAGGCCTAGCCAAGAGACCCAGTACTTC	CASSLVYRPSQETQYF
TRBJ2-5	TRBD2	TRBV9	-	TGTGCCAGCAGCGTAGCTCCTAGCGGGGGTGGAGAGACCCAGTACTTC	CASSVAPSGGGETQYF
TRBJ2-3	-	TRBV7-2	-	TGTGCCAGCAACCCGAGGGGGGGAAACACAGATACGCAGTATTTT	CASNPRGGNTDTQYF
TRBJ1-1	-	TRBV12-3/TRBV12-4	-	TGTGCCAGCAACACGGGACGTTGGAACACTGAAGCTTTCTTT	CASNTGRWNTEAFF
TRBJ2-1	TRBD2	TRBV7-2	-	TGTGCCAGCAGCTTGCCCGGGACTAGCGTCAATGAGCAGTTCTTC	CASSLPGTSVNEQFF
TRBJ2-5	TRBD2	TRBV3-1	-	TGTGCCAGCAGCCAAGGGGCGGGACTAGCAGGAGAGACCCAGTACTTC	CASSQGAGLAGETQYF
TRBJ2-7	TRBD1	TRBV29-1	many	TGCAGCGTTGAAGATGGGGACAGCGCCGACTTC	CSVEDGDSADF
TRBJ2-7	TRBD1	TRBV12-3/TRBV12-4	-	TGTGCCAGCAGGGGGACAGGGGGCAACTACGAGCAGTACTTC	CASRGTGGNYEQYF
TRBJ1-1	-	TRBV2	few	TGTGCCAGCAGTCTCAGGGGTGGGAACACTGAAGCTTTCTTT	CASSLRGGNTEAFF
TRBJ2-5	-	TRBV5-1	-	TGCGCCAGCAGCTTCAGGCCAATTGGAGAGACCCAGTACTTC	CASSFRPIGETQYF
TRBJ1-4	-	TRBV5-1	-	TGCGCCAGCAGCCAACCGGGCCGCTCCGAAAAACTGTTTTTT	CASSQPGRSEKLFF
TRBJ2-7	TRBD1	TRBV20-1	-	TGCAGTGCTATTCAAACCGCCGGGACAGGGAAATACGAGCAGTACTTC	CSAIQTAGTGKYEQYF
TRBJ2-5	-	TRBV20-1	few	TGCAGTGCTAAAACTAGCCCTCAAGAGACCCAGTACTTC	CSAKTSPQETQYF
TRBJ1-2	-	TRBV6-2/TRBV6-3	once	TGTGCCAGCAGTCCCCAGAAGACGAACTATGGCTACACCTTC	CASSPQKTNYGYTF
TRBJ2-3	TRBD1	TRBV4-1	few	TGCGCCAGCAGCCATTCCGGGACAGGGGGGGGAGTTACGCAGTATTTT	CASSHSGTGGGVTQYF
TRBJ1-4	-	TRBV28	few	TGTGCCAGCAGTTTAGTGGAGGAAAAACTGTTTTTT	CASSLVEEKLFF